The 7 T cell receptor beta chains given below trace back to one sample, sequenced in a study of graft-versus-host responses after intestinal transplantation. Antigens of these TCRs are unknown. TCRdb's copy holds only in-frame clones and misses some; the assay was immunoSEQ multiplex PCR. Among 85,000 to 100,000 clones, about 90% were seen once, and the ten largest hold about 0.073%. Sequenced material: unstimulated CD8+ T cells sorted from spleen or lymph node cells, taken before transplant. The origin of the receptors is a human donor who was the organ donor for an intestinal transplant.

The V and J genes are TRBV5-1 and TRBJ2-7; D possibly corresponds to TRBD2 (6 bases). The CDR3 has 16 amino acids. The ends were cut back, 2 bases at V and 2 bases at J, with 17 bases in the middle. The germline V gene has CDR1 SGHRS and CDR2 YFSETQ. The CDR3, as DNA: TGCGCCAGCAGCTTATTTGTAGGAGGGCTCCCCTACGAGCAGTACTTC. Translation gives CASSLFVGGLPYEQYF.

The chain couples TRBV5-1 to TRBJ1-2, with TRBD1 matching 7 bases. The CDR3 length is 15 residues. Germline trimming cut 4 bases from V and 4 bases from J; bases unmatched to any gene: 10. Germline lookup yields CDR1 SGHRS and CDR2 YFSETQ. CDR3 DNA sequence: TGCGCCAGCAGCCTGTACCGGACAGGCCTCTATGGCTACACCTTC. It specifies CASSLYRTGLYGYTF.

The chain is built from TRBV6-4 and TRBJ2-1; 9 nucleotides align to TRBD2. Per germline, CDR1 MRHNA and CDR2 SNTAGT. The V and J ends lost 4 bases and 6 bases, in that order; junction bases with no gene match: 7. The CDR3 has 15 amino acids. CDR3 sequence reads: CASSGGSGGSNEQFF. The CDR3 nucleotides read TGTGCCAGCAGTGGTGGGAGCGGGGGGTCCAATGAGCAGTTCTTC.

This clone was observed once. Here the CDR3 DNA reads TGTGCCACCTACCTGACAGATACGCAGTATTTT. Translating gives CATYLTDTQYF. The chain recombines TRBV11-2 with TRBJ2-3; D not certain. Germline loops: CDR1 SGHAT, CDR2 FQNNGV. V was cut by 10 bases and J by 3 bases, with 8 bases left in between. The CDR3 contains 11 residues.

The count of this clone is one. The rearrangement uses TRBV10-2 and TRBJ2-1, with 7 bases aligning to TRBD1. This CDR3 contains 14 residues. V shed 6 bases, J shed 2 bases, and the junction held 4 bases outside the gene matches. CDR1 is WSHSY and CDR2 is SAAADI in the germline V gene. CDR3 region: CASRDRATYNEQFF. The DNA for the CDR3 is TGCGCCAGCAGAGACAGGGCCACCTACAATGAGCAGTTCTTC.

The chain couples TRBV25-1 to TRBJ2-5; 8 nucleotides align to TRBD1. V dropped 5 bases and J dropped 2; count of bases not matched to a gene: 4. CDR1 is MGHDK and CDR2 is SYGVNS in the germline V gene. The length of the CDR3 is 14 residues. As DNA, the CDR3 is TGTGCCAGCAGTCTTGGGACAGGACAAGAGACCCAGTACTTC. Translation: CASSLGTGQETQYF.

The chain is built from TRBV21-1 and TRBJ2-1; no check of the table's D call, TRBD1, against the DNA was made. TRBV21-1 is labeled a pseudogene. The CDR3 length is 10 residues. CDR3: CASSTNEQFF. The CDR3 region has the DNA TGTGCCAGCAGCACAAATGAGCAGTTCTTC.